This TCR beta chain came from a study of T-cell reconstitution after alpha-beta-depleted transplantation in children. Whole-study findings and limits: About two months after transplant, alpha-beta T cells reportedly came from several hundred expanded graft clones. For some patients, TCRbeta diversity was high at day 60 because of recipient T cells and thymic progenitors that survived. Counts and diversity of T cells one year after transplant came mostly from newly produced T cells.

This clonotype came up many times. Its antigen is not identified. TCRbeta library preparation incorporated unique molecular identifiers. TCRdb ran MiXCR on the PCR reads and lists one entry per CDR3 protein. This table holds approximately 500,000 distinct CDR3 sequences, over 9.5% found once. The CDR3 spans 14 residues. CDR1 SGHTA and CDR2 FQGNSA come from the germline V gene. With 5 bases removed from V and 0 bases from J, the gap between germline ends came to 9 bases. The V gene is TRBV7-2, the J gene TRBJ2-3; a possible D gene is TRBD2 (6 bases). The TCR originated in a child aged 2 to 10 with inherited bone marrow failure, due to receive a stem cell transplant. The specimen comprised PBMCs, sampled before TCRalphabeta/CD19-depleted stem cell transplant. The CDR3 spells CASSRLASTDTQYF. The CDR3 bases are TGTGCCAGCAGCCGTCTAGCGAGCACAGATACGCAGTATTTT.